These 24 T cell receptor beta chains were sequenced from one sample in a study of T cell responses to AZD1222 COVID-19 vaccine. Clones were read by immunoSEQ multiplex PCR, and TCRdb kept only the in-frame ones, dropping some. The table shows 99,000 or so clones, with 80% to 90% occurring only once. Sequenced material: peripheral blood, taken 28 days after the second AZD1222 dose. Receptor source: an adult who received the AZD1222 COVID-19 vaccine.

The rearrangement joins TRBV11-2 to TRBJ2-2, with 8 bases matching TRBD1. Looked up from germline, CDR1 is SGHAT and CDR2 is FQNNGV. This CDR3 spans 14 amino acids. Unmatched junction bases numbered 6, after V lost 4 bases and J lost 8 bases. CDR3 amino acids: CASSYDRGSGELFF. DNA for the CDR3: TGTGCCAGCAGCTATGACAGGGGTAGTGGGGAGCTGTTTTTT.

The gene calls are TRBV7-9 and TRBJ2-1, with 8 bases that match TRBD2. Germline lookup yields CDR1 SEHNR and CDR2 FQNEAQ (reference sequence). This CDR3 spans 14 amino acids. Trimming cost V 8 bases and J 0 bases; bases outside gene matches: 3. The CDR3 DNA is TGTGCCAGCCGAGCGGGAGACTCCTACAATGAGCAGTTCTTC. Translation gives CASRAGDSYNEQFF.

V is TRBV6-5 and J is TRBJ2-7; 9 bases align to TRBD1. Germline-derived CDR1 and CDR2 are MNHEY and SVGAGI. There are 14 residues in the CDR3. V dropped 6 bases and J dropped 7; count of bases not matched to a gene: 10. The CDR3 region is CASRTRDRVGEQYF. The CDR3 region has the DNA TGTGCCAGCAGGACCCGGGACAGGGTTGGGGAGCAGTACTTC.

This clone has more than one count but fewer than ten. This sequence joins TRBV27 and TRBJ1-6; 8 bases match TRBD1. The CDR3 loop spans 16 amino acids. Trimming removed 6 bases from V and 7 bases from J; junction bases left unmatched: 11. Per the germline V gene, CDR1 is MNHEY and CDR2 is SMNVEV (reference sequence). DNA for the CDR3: TGTGCCAGCAGGCGACAAGACAGGGGAGGAAATTCACCCCTCCACTTT. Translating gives CASRRQDRGGNSPLHF.

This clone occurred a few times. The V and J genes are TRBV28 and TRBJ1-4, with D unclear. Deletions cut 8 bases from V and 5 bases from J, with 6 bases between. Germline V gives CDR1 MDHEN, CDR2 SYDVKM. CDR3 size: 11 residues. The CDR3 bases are TGTGCCAGCTTTGAGAATGAAAAACTGTTTTTT. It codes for CASFENEKLFF.

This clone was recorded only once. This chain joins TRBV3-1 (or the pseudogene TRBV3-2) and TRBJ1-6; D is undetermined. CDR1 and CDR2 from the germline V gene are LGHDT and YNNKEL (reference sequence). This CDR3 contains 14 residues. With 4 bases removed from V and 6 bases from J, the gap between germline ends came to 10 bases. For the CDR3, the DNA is TGTGCCAGCAGCCGGTCCTTTAGTAATTCACCCCTCCACTTT. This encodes CASSRSFSNSPLHF.

CDR3 amino acids: CASSRGTSGRLYEQYF. The DNA for the CDR3 is TGTGCCAGCAGCCGCGGGACTAGCGGGAGGCTCTACGAGCAGTACTTC. V usage is TRBV7-6 and J usage is TRBJ2-7, with 15 bases identical to TRBD2. The length of the CDR3 is 16 residues. V was clipped by 5 bases and J by 3 bases; unmatched bases: 5. The germline CDR1 and CDR2 sequences are SGHVS and FNYEAQ.

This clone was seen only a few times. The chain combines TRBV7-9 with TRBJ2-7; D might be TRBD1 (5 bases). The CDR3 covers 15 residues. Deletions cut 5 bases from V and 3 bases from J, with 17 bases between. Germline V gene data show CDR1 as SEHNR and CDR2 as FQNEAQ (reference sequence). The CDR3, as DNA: TGTGCCAGCAGCCCAACTCTGGGCAGGGACTACGAGCAGTACTTC. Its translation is CASSPTLGRDYEQYF. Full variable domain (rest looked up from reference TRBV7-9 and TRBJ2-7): DTGVSQNPRHKITKRGQNVTFRCDPISEHNRLYWYRQTLGQGPEFLTYFQNEAQLEKSRLLSDRFSAERPKGSFSTLEIQRTEQGDSAMYLCASSPTLGRDYEQYFGPGTRLTVT.

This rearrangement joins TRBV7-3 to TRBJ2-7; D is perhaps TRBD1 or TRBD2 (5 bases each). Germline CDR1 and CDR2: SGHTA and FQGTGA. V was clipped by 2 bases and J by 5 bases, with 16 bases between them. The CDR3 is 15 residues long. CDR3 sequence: CASSLRGLALDEQYF. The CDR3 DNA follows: TGTGCCAGCAGCTTACGGGGCCTGGCCCTGGACGAGCAGTACTTC.

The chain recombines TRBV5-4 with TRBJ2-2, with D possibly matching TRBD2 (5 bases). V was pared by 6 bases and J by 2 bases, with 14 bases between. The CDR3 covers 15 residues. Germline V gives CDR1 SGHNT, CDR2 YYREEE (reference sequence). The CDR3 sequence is CASTLSASNTGELFF. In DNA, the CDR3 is TGTGCCAGCACCCTTAGCGCTAGCAACACCGGGGAGCTGTTTTTT.

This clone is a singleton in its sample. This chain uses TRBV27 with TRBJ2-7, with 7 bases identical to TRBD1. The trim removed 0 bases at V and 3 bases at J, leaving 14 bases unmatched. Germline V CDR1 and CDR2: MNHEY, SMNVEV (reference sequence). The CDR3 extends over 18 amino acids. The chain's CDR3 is CASSLSGQVPLNGYEQYF. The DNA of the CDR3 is TGTGCCAGCAGTTTATCCGGACAGGTACCCTTGAATGGCTACGAGCAGTACTTC.

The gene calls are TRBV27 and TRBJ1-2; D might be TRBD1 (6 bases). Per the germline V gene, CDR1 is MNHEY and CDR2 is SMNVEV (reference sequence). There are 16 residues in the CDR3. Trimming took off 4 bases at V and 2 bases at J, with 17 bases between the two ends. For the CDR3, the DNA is TGTGCCAGCAGTTCAGACCCTCGGACAGTGAACTATGGCTACACCTTC. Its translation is CASSSDPRTVNYGYTF.

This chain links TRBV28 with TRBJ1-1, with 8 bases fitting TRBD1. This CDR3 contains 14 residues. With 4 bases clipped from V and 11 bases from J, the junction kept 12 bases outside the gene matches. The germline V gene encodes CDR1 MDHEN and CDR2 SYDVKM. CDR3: CASSSLPGQGKAFF. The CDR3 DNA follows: TGTGCCAGCAGTTCCCTACCTGGACAGGGCAAGGCTTTCTTT.

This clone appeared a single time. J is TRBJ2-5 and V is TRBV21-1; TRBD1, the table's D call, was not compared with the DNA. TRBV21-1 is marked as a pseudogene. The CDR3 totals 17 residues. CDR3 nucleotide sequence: TGTGCCAGCATCCTCCGGAGGGCAGGGGGCGATCCAGAGACCCAGTACTTC. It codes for CASILRRAGGDPETQYF.

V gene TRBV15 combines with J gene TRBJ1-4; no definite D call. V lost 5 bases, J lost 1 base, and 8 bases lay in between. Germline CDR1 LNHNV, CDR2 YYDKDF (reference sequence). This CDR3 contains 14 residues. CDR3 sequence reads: CATSPRGTNEKLFF. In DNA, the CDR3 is TGTGCCACCAGCCCGAGAGGAACTAATGAAAAACTGTTTTTT.

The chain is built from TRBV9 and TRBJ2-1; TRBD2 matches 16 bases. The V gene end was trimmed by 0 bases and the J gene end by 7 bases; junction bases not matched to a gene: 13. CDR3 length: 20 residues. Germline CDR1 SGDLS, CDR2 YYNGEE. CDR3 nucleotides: TGTGCCAGCAGCGTAGCTTTGGGACTAGCGGGAGGGCCCGAGTCAAATGAGCAGTTCTTC. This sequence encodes CASSVALGLAGGPESNEQFF.

In DNA, the CDR3 is TGTGCCAGCAGCGTAGGGGGTGGTCTTGCGAATGAAAAACTGTTTTTT. Translating it yields CASSVGGGLANEKLFF. The chain employs TRBV9 and TRBJ1-4; the D is unclear. The V gene lost 0 bases and the J gene lost 5 bases, with 14 bases spanning the gap. Germline CDR1 reads SGDLS; CDR2 reads YYNGEE. The CDR3 runs 16 residues.

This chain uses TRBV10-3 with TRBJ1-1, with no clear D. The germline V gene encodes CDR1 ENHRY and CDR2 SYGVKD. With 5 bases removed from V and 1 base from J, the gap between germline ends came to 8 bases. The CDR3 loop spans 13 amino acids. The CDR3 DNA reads TGTGCCATCAGTATTGCAGAGAACACTGAAGCTTTCTTT. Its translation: CAISIAENTEAFF.

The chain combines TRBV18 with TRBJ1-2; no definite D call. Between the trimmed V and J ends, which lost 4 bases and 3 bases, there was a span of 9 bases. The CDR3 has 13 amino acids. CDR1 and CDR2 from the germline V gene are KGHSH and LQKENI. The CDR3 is CASSRGLDYGYTF. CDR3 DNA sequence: TGTGCCAGCTCACGGGGATTGGACTATGGCTACACCTTC. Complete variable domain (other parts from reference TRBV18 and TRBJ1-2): NAGVMQNPRHLVRRRGQEARLRCSPMKGHSHVYWYRQLPEEGLKFMVYLQKENIIDESGMPKERFSAEFPKEGPSILRIQQVVRGDSAAYFCASSRGLDYGYTFGSGTRLTVV.

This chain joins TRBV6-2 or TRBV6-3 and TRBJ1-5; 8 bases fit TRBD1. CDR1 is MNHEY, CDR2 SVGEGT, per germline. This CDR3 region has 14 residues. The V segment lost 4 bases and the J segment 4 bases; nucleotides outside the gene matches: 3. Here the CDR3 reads CASSWTGTNQPQHF. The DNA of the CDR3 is TGTGCCAGCAGTTGGACAGGGACGAATCAGCCCCAGCATTTT.

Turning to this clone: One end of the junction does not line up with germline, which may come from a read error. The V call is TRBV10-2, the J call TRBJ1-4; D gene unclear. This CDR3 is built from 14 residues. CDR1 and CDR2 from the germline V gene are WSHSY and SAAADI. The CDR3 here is CASRESATNEKLFF. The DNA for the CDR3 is TGCGCCAGCAGGGAGTCAGCAACTAATGAAAAACTGTTTTTT.

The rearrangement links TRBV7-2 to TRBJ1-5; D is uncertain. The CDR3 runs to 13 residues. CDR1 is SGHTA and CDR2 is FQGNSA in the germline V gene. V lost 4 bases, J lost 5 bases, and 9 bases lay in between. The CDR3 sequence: CASSSYRDQPQHF. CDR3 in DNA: TGTGCCAGCAGCTCCTACAGAGATCAGCCCCAGCATTTT.

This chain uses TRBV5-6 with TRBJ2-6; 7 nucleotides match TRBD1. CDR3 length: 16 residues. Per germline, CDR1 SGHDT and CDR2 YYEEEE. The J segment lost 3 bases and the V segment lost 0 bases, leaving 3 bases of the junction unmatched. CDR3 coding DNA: TGTGCCAGCAGCTTGGAGGGGGCTTATGGGGCCAACGTCCTGACTTTC. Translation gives CASSLEGAYGANVLTF.

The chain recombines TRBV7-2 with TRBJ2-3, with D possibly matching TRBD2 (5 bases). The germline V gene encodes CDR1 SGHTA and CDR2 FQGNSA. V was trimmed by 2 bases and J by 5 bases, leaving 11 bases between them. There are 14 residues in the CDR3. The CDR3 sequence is CASSLTGLQDTQYF. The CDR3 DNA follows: TGTGCCAGCAGCTTAACCGGACTGCAAGATACGCAGTATTTT. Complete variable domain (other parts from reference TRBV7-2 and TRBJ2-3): GAGVSQSPSNKVTEKGKDVELRCDPISGHTALYWYRQSLGQGLEFLIYFQGNSAPDKSGLPSDRFSAERTGGSVSTLTIQRTQQEDSAVYLCASSLTGLQDTQYFGPGTRLTVL.